This note documents a single TCR beta chain sequence. Original handling: By means of reference gene primer amplification, nucleated cell counts were estimated. Here immunoSEQ multiplex PCR was the method, and the copy in TCRdb shows in-frame clones only, minus some. The V and J calls and clone size come from that table; D and trimming were worked out from the DNA. The table lists 45,000 to 55,000 clones, around 68% of them singletons. This sample was taken from a study of blood T cell repertoires in COVID-19. Looking at the study overall: Samples came from the United States, Italy and Spain, spanning acute and convalescent COVID-19. The cDNA or gDNA used as material had been derived from T cells, B-cell-depleted T cells, or PBMCs.

The CDR3 runs 17 residues. Germline CDR1 reads KGHSH; CDR2 reads LQKENI. The germline V and J ends were trimmed by 1 base and 0 bases, with 13 bases remaining between them. What was sequenced was peripheral blood. This chain connects TRBV18 to TRBJ1-3, with TRBD1 as a possible D gene (6 bases). The sequence was collected from a woman in her seventies with acute or convalescent COVID-19. As DNA, the CDR3 is TGTGCCAGCTCACCACGACAGGCGCGATCCTCTGGAAACACCATATATTTT. It yields the protein CASSPRQARSSGNTIYF.